The clone carrying this T cell receptor beta chain was counted ten times or more. The V gene's germline CDR1 is MNHNS and CDR2 SASEGT. The V end was cut by 6 bases, the J end by 0 bases, with 12 bases between. CDR3 length: 15 residues. In TCRdb, the reads were re-called with MiXCR into one record per CDR3 protein. The sample includes some 77,000 distinct CDR3 sequences, 3.5% to 4.5% of them seen just once. The data derive from a study of T cell repertoires in cytomegalovirus infection. Study in general: Indicated by public TCR beta signatures were CMV infection and matching HLA type.

The V and J genes are TRBV6-1 and TRBJ2-1; TRBD1 or TRBD2 may be the D gene (5 bases each). The receptor was isolated from a human donor in good health (CMV status not recorded). Some clones in this sample may be carry-over from other donors' samples. Sample: PBMCs. In DNA, the CDR3 is TGTGCCAGCAGAGTCGACGGGACCTCCTACAATGAGCAGTTCTTC. Residues: CASRVDGTSYNEQFF.